These 3 T cell receptor beta chains came from one sample sequenced in a study of blood T cells in healthy people across ages. Together with a sample-barcoded 5' primer, a J-beta primer mix was included in a second PCR lasting about 6 to 11 cycles. TCRdb called the 5' RACE reads again in MiXCR, with one record for every CDR3 protein. The sample shows 730,000 or so distinct CDR3 sequences, more than 40% of them seen only once. The sequenced material came from blood. These receptors were taken from a woman aged 55-70 years in good health.

V gene TRBV5-6 combines with J gene TRBJ1-2; 8 bases fit TRBD1. J was trimmed by 7 bases and V by 8 bases; bases with no gene match: 7. The CDR3 extends over 12 amino acids. CDR1 is SGHDT and CDR2 is YYEEEE in the germline V gene. The CDR3 DNA sequence: TGTGCCAGTACTCTGACAGGGGCTGGCTACACCTTC. Protein product: CASTLTGAGYTF.

This clonotype has more than one count but fewer than ten. This chain joins TRBV4-2 and TRBJ2-3, with 9 bases lining up with TRBD1. The CDR3 is made up of 17 amino acids. Germline V gene data show CDR1 as LGHNA and CDR2 as YNFKEQ. V lost 8 bases, J lost 3 bases, and 15 bases stayed unmatched. The CDR3 reads CASRPGTGLFFTDTQYF. The CDR3 bases are TGTGCCAGCCGTCCGGGGACAGGGCTTTTCTTTACAGATACGCAGTATTTT.

The CDR3 spells CASSLGTLNQNEQFF. The CDR3 bases are TGTGCCAGCAGTTTAGGGACTTTAAACCAGAATGAGCAGTTCTTC. The chain uses TRBV12-3 or TRBV12-4 and TRBJ2-1, with D perhaps matching TRBD2 (5 bases). Deletions cut 1 base from V and 7 bases from J, with 14 bases between. The CDR3 extends over 15 amino acids.